This T cell receptor (beta chain) is from a study of technical replicates of blood from a handful of donors. Method: immunoSEQ multiplex PCR; TCRdb's copy keeps in-frame clones and lacks some. This repertoire shows more than 75,000 clones, approximately 94% found once; its top ten account for about 0.25%. Trimming cost V 1 base and J 2 bases; bases outside gene matches: 27. The CDR3 has 23 amino acids. Germline CDR1 is SGHDN and CDR2 is FVKESK. Sequencing was done on a sample of T cells isolated from PBMCs. The chain links TRBV14 to TRBJ2-5; the match to TRBD1 covers 8 bases. This receptor was taken from a human donor in good health. CDR3 sequence: CASSQVRGEVPKLTGALQETQYF. The CDR3 DNA reads TGTGCCAGCAGCCAAGTACGAGGGGAAGTTCCGAAGCTGACAGGGGCACTACAAGAGACCCAGTACTTC.